These 24 T cell receptor beta chains share one sample of origin, sequenced in a study of T-cell memory formation after mild COVID-19. TCRdb fed the 5' RACE reads into MiXCR, producing one record per CDR3 protein. The sample includes about 130,000 distinct CDR3 sequences, roughly 15% of them seen just once. The sample comprised PBMCs or a T cell subset sorted from them (not recorded which). Source of these receptors: an adult woman who had mild COVID-19 (a few samples of this study predate the infection). Cell type and time point are not known.

This clonotype was observed a few times. This chain links TRBV10-3 with TRBJ1-6; 8 bases map to TRBD1. The trim removed 4 bases at V and 8 bases at J, leaving 4 bases unmatched. Germline V CDR1 and CDR2: ENHRY, SYGVKD. This CDR3 has 14 residues. The CDR3 sequence: CAISVRGRDSPLHF. Written as DNA, the CDR3 is TGTGCCATCAGTGTCAGGGGGCGGGATTCACCCCTCCACTTT.

The chain employs TRBV29-1 and TRBJ2-7; no definite D call. The V gene's germline CDR1 is SQVTM and CDR2 ANQGSEA. Deletions cut 5 bases from V and 2 bases from J, with 4 bases between. The CDR3 sequence is 10 residues long. The CDR3 reads CSVKTYEQYF. As DNA, the CDR3 is TGCAGCGTTAAAACCTACGAGCAGTACTTC.

The chain recombines TRBV10-3 with TRBJ2-7; possibly TRBD1 for D (6 bases). CDR1 and CDR2 (germline): ENHRY, SYGVKD. The CDR3 spans 15 residues. Between the trimmed V and J ends, which lost 3 bases and 2 bases, there was a span of 14 bases. This CDR3 is CAISEHIEGAYEQYF. In DNA, the CDR3 is TGTGCCATCAGTGAACATATTGAGGGGGCCTACGAGCAGTACTTC.

A few counts support this clonotype. V and J are TRBV5-1 and TRBJ1-6; D gene uncertain. The CDR3 length is 12 residues. Deletions cut 3 bases from V and 7 bases from J, with 5 bases between. Looked up from germline, CDR1 is SGHRS and CDR2 is YFSETQ. DNA of the CDR3: TGCGCCAGCAGCTCGGGGAATTCACCCCTCCACTTT. Its translation is CASSSGNSPLHF.

The chain uses TRBV7-7 and TRBJ2-2, with no clear D. This CDR3 has 16 amino acids. Germline lookup yields CDR1 SSHAT and CDR2 FNYEAQ (reference sequence). V lost 5 bases, J lost 1 base, and 14 bases lay in between. The CDR3 protein is CASSAGQPLNTGELFF. CDR3 in DNA: TGTGCCAGCAGCGCTGGGCAGCCTTTGAACACCGGGGAGCTGTTTTTT. Looking up the rest from reference TRBV7-7 and TRBJ2-2 gives the full variable domain: GAGVSQSPRYKVTKRGQDVTLRCDPISSHATLYWYQQALGQGPEFLTYFNYEAQPDKSGLPSDRFSAERPEGSISTLTIQRTEQRDSAMYRCASSAGQPLNTGELFFGEGSRLTVL.

The CDR3 region has the DNA TGTGCCAGTAGTATCGAGCGGGAGTATGATAACGAGCAGTACTTC. It encodes CASSIEREYDNEQYF. This chain links TRBV19 with TRBJ2-7; 8 bases align to TRBD2. Germline CDR1 and CDR2: LNHDA and SQIVND (reference sequence). V dropped 3 bases and J dropped 5; count of bases not matched to a gene: 9. The CDR3 has 15 residues.

This clonotype showed up just a few times. This sequence joins TRBV12-3 or TRBV12-4 and TRBJ1-1; D remains unclear. Trimming shortened V by 2 bases and J by 7 bases, and 8 bases separated the two germline ends. The CDR3 has 12 amino acids. The DNA for the CDR3 is TGTGCCAGCAGTTTAATGGTCGGTGAAGCTTTCTTT. Translation gives CASSLMVGEAFF.

This clonotype was observed once. This chain connects TRBV5-6 to TRBJ2-7, with unresolved D. CDR1 and CDR2 (germline): SGHDT, YYEEEE. CDR3 length: 12 amino acids. V was trimmed by 1 base and J by 4 bases, leaving 6 bases between them. This CDR3 is CASSLFQYEQYF. CDR3 DNA: TGTGCCAGCAGCTTGTTTCAGTACGAGCAGTACTTC.

V and J are TRBV5-1 and TRBJ2-7, with a tentative D call TRBD1 (5 bases). Trimming removed 0 bases from V and 2 bases from J, with 12 bases in between. Germline V gene sequence: CDR1 SGHRS, CDR2 YFSETQ. The CDR3 length is 15 residues. CDR3 sequence: CASSLEGREAYEQYF. The DNA of the CDR3 is TGCGCCAGCAGCTTGGAGGGCAGGGAAGCCTACGAGCAGTACTTC.

This clonotype showed up many times. The chain couples TRBV27 to TRBJ2-1; 13 bases map to TRBD2. The CDR3 extends over 17 amino acids. Germline V CDR1 and CDR2: MNHEY, SMNVEV (reference sequence). V dropped 5 bases and J dropped 5; count of bases not matched to a gene: 9. CDR3 nucleotide sequence: TGTGCCAGCAGTCCGACTAGCGGGGGGCTACGTGACAATGAGCAGTTCTTC. It specifies CASSPTSGGLRDNEQFF.

V gene TRBV5-6 combines with J gene TRBJ1-1, with D unresolved. The V end was cut by 4 bases, the J end by 5 bases, with 9 bases between. Germline V gene data show CDR1 as SGHDT and CDR2 as YYEEEE. CDR3 length: 12 amino acids. The CDR3 loop is CASSIMGTEAFF. The CDR3 DNA reads as TGTGCCAGCAGCATCATGGGGACTGAAGCTTTCTTT. Full variable domain (outside the CDR3, taken from reference TRBV5-6 and TRBJ1-1): DAGVTQSPTHLIKTRGQQVTLRCSPKSGHDTVSWYQQALGQGPQFIFQYYEEEERQRGNFPDRFSGHQFPNYSSELNVNALLLGDSALYLCASSIMGTEAFFGQGTRLTVV.

This sequence joins TRBV7-6 and TRBJ2-1, with D uncertain. CDR1 and CDR2 (germline): SGHVS, FNYEAQ. Trimming removed 5 bases at V and 7 bases at J, with 9 bases between. The CDR3 runs to 12 residues. The CDR3 here is CASSQTKNEQFF. The DNA for the CDR3 is TGTGCCAGCAGCCAAACTAAAAATGAGCAGTTCTTC.

The J gene is TRBJ2-7, the V gene TRBV5-1; 7 bases are a match to TRBD1. V lost 4 bases and J lost 0; bases outside the gene matches: 4. The germline V gene encodes CDR1 SGHRS and CDR2 YFSETQ. This CDR3 is built from 14 residues. The CDR3, as DNA: TGCGCCAGCAGCCCCGGGACAGCCTCCTACGAGCAGTACTTC. Its protein is CASSPGTASYEQYF.

V gene TRBV5-1 combines with J gene TRBJ2-7; TRBD1 is a possible D gene (5 bases). Germline lookup yields CDR1 SGHRS and CDR2 YFSETQ. The V gene lost 3 bases and the J gene lost 6 bases, with 13 bases spanning the gap. The CDR3 has 13 amino acids. For the CDR3, the DNA is TGCGCCAGCAGCTCAAGGGGCACAAGCGAGCAGTACTTC. Its protein is CASSSRGTSEQYF.

The genes are TRBV19 and TRBJ1-5; possibly TRBD1 for D (6 bases). CDR1 and CDR2 from the germline V gene are LNHDA and SQIVND (reference sequence). Trimming stripped 3 bases from V and 0 bases from J, with 15 bases between. CDR3 length: 17 amino acids. The DNA for the CDR3 is TGTGCCAGTAGTATTAGGGGGACCTTTTATAGCAATCAGCCCCAGCATTTT. Translated, it gives CASSIRGTFYSNQPQHF.

This clonotype was seen a few times. V gene TRBV12-3 or TRBV12-4 combines with J gene TRBJ2-6; perhaps TRBD1 as D (6 bases). This CDR3 is built from 17 residues. Trimming removed 5 bases from V and 0 bases from J, with 14 bases in between. The chain's CDR3 is CASSLNQGFSGANVLTF. The CDR3 DNA reads TGTGCCAGCAGTCTTAACCAGGGGTTCTCTGGGGCCAACGTCCTGACTTTC.

The chain uses TRBV4-1 and TRBJ2-1; D unresolved. Germline CDR1 reads MGHRA; CDR2 reads YSYEKL. V lost 1 base and J lost 3, with 4 bases in between. This CDR3 has 13 amino acids. CDR3: CASSQVLYNEQFF. CDR3 DNA sequence: TGCGCCAGCAGCCAAGTGCTCTACAATGAGCAGTTCTTC.

The CDR3 spells CASSRDRGLTYNEQFF. DNA for the CDR3: TGTGCCAGCAGTAGGGACAGGGGTCTGACCTACAATGAGCAGTTCTTC. V and J are TRBV4-2 and TRBJ2-1, with 10 bases lining up with TRBD1. Looked up from germline, CDR1 is LGHNA and CDR2 is YNFKEQ. The CDR3 has 16 residues. V lost 6 bases and J lost 2; bases outside the gene matches: 7.

V is TRBV11-1 and J is TRBJ2-7, with TRBD2 matching over 10 bases. There are 14 residues in the CDR3. V gave up 3 bases and J gave up 5 bases; unmatched junction bases: 4. The germline V gene encodes CDR1 SGHAT and CDR2 FQDESV (reference sequence). The CDR3 DNA sequence: TGTGCCAGCAGCTTTCTAGCGGGAGTCCACGAGCAGTACTTC. Its protein is CASSFLAGVHEQYF.

This clonotype turned up a few times. The V call is TRBV2, the J call TRBJ2-3; no reliable D call. The V gene's germline CDR1 is SNHLY and CDR2 FYNNEI. This CDR3 spans 13 amino acids. V lost 3 bases, J lost 6 bases, and 10 bases lay in between. The CDR3 DNA follows: TGTGCCAGCAGTGAGTTGGGATGGGATACGCAGTATTTT. Amino acids: CASSELGWDTQYF.

This clonotype appeared many times. This chain uses TRBV7-9 with TRBJ2-3; D perhaps matches TRBD1 (5 bases). Germline CDR1 and CDR2: SEHNR and FQNEAQ (reference sequence). There are 18 residues in the CDR3. The V end lost 5 bases, the J end lost 2 bases, and 23 bases lay between the germline ends. The CDR3 spells CASSPPRDRPFFTDTQYF. The DNA for the CDR3 is TGTGCCAGCAGCCCACCGCGCGACAGACCCTTCTTCACAGATACGCAGTATTTT.

This chain links TRBV2 with TRBJ2-2, with no clear D. V was cut by 2 bases and J by 5 bases, with 12 bases left in between. The CDR3 totals 15 residues. CDR1 is SNHLY, CDR2 FYNNEI, per germline. In DNA, the CDR3 is TGTGCCAGCAGTGAACAGGAAATTAGGACCGGGGAGCTGTTTTTT. Translation: CASSEQEIRTGELFF.

This rearrangement joins TRBV30 to TRBJ2-1, with D tentatively TRBD1 or TRBD2 (6 bases each). Germline CDR1 GTSNPN, CDR2 SVGIG (reference sequence). The CDR3 spans 15 residues. V was shortened by 0 bases and J by 7 bases, with 16 bases between the two germline ends. CDR3 nucleotide sequence: TGTGCCTGGAGTGTATGGGGGCTAGCGATAAATGAGCAGTTCTTC. Encoded protein: CAWSVWGLAINEQFF.

This chain connects TRBV29-1 to TRBJ2-1, with 10 bases fitting TRBD2. The length of the CDR3 is 15 residues. Germline CDR1 SQVTM, CDR2 ANQGSEA. The J segment lost 5 bases and the V segment lost 1 base, leaving 5 bases of the junction unmatched. DNA for the CDR3: TGCAGCGTTGAAGGGGTAGCGGGAGGAAACAATGAGCAGTTCTTC. This gives the protein CSVEGVAGGNNEQFF.